A single sample is the source of the 25 T cell receptor beta chains below, sequenced in a study of cytomegalovirus exposure and HLA in healthy donors (dated by TCRdb to the late 2010s). The method was the immunoSEQ multiplex PCR assay. Drawn from immuneACCESS, this table holds only the in-frame rearrangements with V and J called that TCRdb kept. Clones are partly lost; checked studies trace under half to an unresolved V gene and leave the rest unexplained. For this sample the table gives 90,000 or so clones, of which 85% were detected only once. The top ten clones comprise roughly 22% of the sample. The sequenced sample consisted of PBMCs. The receptors here all came from a man in his late teens or twenties in good health and CMV-seropositive.

There are a few counts of this clone. The chain is built from TRBV7-4 and TRBJ2-7, with 10 bases fitting TRBD2. V shed 5 bases and J 5 bases; nucleotides not matched to a gene: 9. Germline V gene data show CDR1 as SGHVT and CDR2 as SQSDAQ. This CDR3 region has 15 residues. CDR3 region: CASSPPSGRANEQYV. In DNA, the CDR3 is TGTGCCAGCAGCCCCCCTAGCGGGAGAGCCAACGAGCAGTACGTC.

The V and J genes are TRBV11-2 and TRBJ1-4, with a possible D match to TRBD1 (5 bases). Germline CDR1 reads SGHAT; CDR2 reads FQNNGV. Deletions cut 5 bases from V and 6 bases from J, with 16 bases between. This CDR3 spans 15 amino acids. The CDR3 is CASSRTTGLDEKLFF. As DNA, the CDR3 is TGTGCCAGCAGCCGAACTACGGGACTCGATGAAAAACTGTTTTTT.

The chain carries TRBV11-2 and TRBJ1-1, with a possible D match to TRBD1 (6 bases). Germline V gene sequence: CDR1 SGHAT, CDR2 FQNNGV. The CDR3 consists of 17 residues. The V end was cut by 5 bases, the J end by 6 bases, with 25 bases between. The CDR3 DNA sequence: TGTGCCAGCAGCCAATACACAGGGATCAGGTCCAATCCTGAAGCTTTCTTT. Translation: CASSQYTGIRSNPEAFF.

The gene calls are TRBV25-1 and TRBJ2-2; maybe TRBD2 (5 bases). The CDR3 is 14 amino acids. Trimming removed 5 bases from V and 4 bases from J, with 11 bases in between. CDR1 MGHDK and CDR2 SYGVNS come from the germline V gene. CDR3 protein: CASSLTRGTGELFF. The DNA of the CDR3 is TGTGCCAGCAGTTTAACACGGGGCACCGGGGAGCTGTTTTTT.

The chain is built from TRBV5-6 and TRBJ1-3, with D hard to call. Trimming took off 0 bases at V and 1 base at J, with 8 bases between the two ends. From germline, CDR1 is SGHDT and CDR2 YYEEEE. This CDR3 has 15 amino acids. This CDR3 reads CASSLGTGSGNTIYF. Written as DNA, the CDR3 is TGTGCCAGCAGCTTGGGTACCGGTTCTGGAAACACCATATATTTT.

V and J are TRBV4-2 and TRBJ2-1, with 7 bases matching TRBD2. J lost 4 bases, V lost 2 bases, and 5 bases had no gene match. This CDR3 has 15 amino acids. CDR1 is LGHNA, CDR2 YNFKEQ, per germline. CDR3: CASSQIEGGYNEQFF. DNA of the CDR3: TGTGCCAGCAGCCAAATAGAGGGAGGGTACAATGAGCAGTTCTTC.

The sample holds one count of this clone. CDR3 DNA sequence: TGTGCCAGCAGCTTAACGGGACAGGGTGTTGACACCGGGGAGCTGTTTTTT. This sequence encodes CASSLTGQGVDTGELFF. The chain recombines TRBV5-6 with TRBJ2-2; 9 nucleotides agree with TRBD1. CDR1 SGHDT and CDR2 YYEEEE come from the germline V gene. The CDR3 totals 17 residues. Losses at the gene ends were 2 bases for V and 3 bases for J; bases not matched to a gene: 8.

The chain has TRBV5-6 and TRBJ2-5; D may be TRBD1 (6 bases). The V and J ends lost 4 bases and 4 bases respectively, with 20 bases between them. Germline CDR1 SGHDT, CDR2 YYEEEE. CDR3 length equals 16 residues. The CDR3 reads CASSPWTATRGETQYF. The CDR3 bases are TGTGCCAGCAGCCCATGGACAGCCACCCGCGGAGAGACCCAGTACTTC.

CDR3 nucleotides: TGCGCCAGCAGCCGGGCCCTCGCGGGAGGGCCCTCGTACGGGGAGCTGTTTTTT. Translated: CASSRALAGGPSYGELFF. V gene TRBV4-1 combines with J gene TRBJ2-2; 9 bases agree with TRBD2. The junction had 16 bases not matched to a gene; V was cut back by 4 bases and J by 7 bases. Germline CDR1 reads MGHRA; CDR2 reads YSYEKL. This CDR3 region has 18 residues.

The chain carries TRBV11-2 and TRBJ2-1, with 10 bases fitting TRBD2. This CDR3 has 17 residues. CDR1 is SGHAT and CDR2 is FQNNGV in the germline V gene. V gave up 4 bases and J gave up 8 bases; unmatched junction bases: 14. The CDR3 DNA reads as TGTGCCAGCAGCTCGCCTCTCCTAGCGGGAGTTGGCTATGAGCAGTTCTTC. Translating gives CASSSPLLAGVGYEQFF.

The rearrangement links TRBV4-2 to TRBJ2-2, with D tentatively TRBD1 (6 bases). The CDR3 length is 15 residues. Trimming pared 3 bases from V and 6 bases from J, leaving 14 bases between. CDR1 is LGHNA, CDR2 YNFKEQ, per germline. DNA for the CDR3: TGTGCCAGCAGCCAGGAGATAGGGGGTTCCGGGGAGCTGTTTTTT. Its protein product is CASSQEIGGSGELFF.

V and J are TRBV9 and TRBJ2-2, with a possible D match to TRBD2 (8 bases). CDR1 is SGDLS, CDR2 YYNGEE, per germline. The CDR3 is 17 residues long. V dropped 4 bases and J dropped 2 bases, with 18 bases sitting between them. The CDR3 DNA reads as TGTGCCAGCAGCCCCGGGGGGGACAGTCAAAACACCGGGGAGCTGTTTTTT. This codes for CASSPGGDSQNTGELFF.

The chain joins TRBV2 to TRBJ2-7; 13 bases match TRBD2. With 0 bases clipped from V and 1 base from J, the junction kept 9 bases outside the gene matches. In germline, CDR1 is SNHLY, CDR2 FYNNEI. This CDR3 has 19 amino acids. CDR3 amino acids: CASSEARRLAGGDSYEQYV. In nucleotides, the CDR3 is TGTGCCAGCAGTGAAGCGAGGAGACTAGCGGGAGGCGATTCCTACGAGCAGTACGTC.

The chain recombines TRBV4-2 with TRBJ1-3; 7 nucleotides line up with TRBD1. Trimming cost V 3 bases and J 7 bases; bases outside gene matches: 0. Per germline, CDR1 LGHNA and CDR2 YNFKEQ. CDR3 length: 12 residues. In DNA form, the CDR3 reads TGTGCCAGCAGCCAGGACAGGAACACCATATATTTT. It yields the protein CASSQDRNTIYF.

This chain connects TRBV10-1 to TRBJ1-3; D call uncertain. The CDR3 is 15 residues long. The germline V and J ends were trimmed by 0 bases and 2 bases, with 8 bases remaining between them. Germline V gene data show CDR1 as WNHNN and CDR2 as SYGVQD (reference sequence). The CDR3 region has the DNA TGCGCCAGCAGTGAGTCGACAAGCCCTGGAAACACCATATATTTT. It translates to CASSESTSPGNTIYF.

The V and J genes are TRBV6-1 and TRBJ2-7; TRBD1 aligns across 11 bases. V was pared by 6 bases and J by 2 bases, with 3 bases of the junction left unmatched. Germline values: CDR1 MNHNS, CDR2 SASEGT. This CDR3 has 14 amino acids. CDR3 residues: CASRDRGRTYEQYV. CDR3 DNA sequence: TGTGCCAGCAGGGACAGGGGGCGGACCTACGAGCAGTACGTC.

This chain links TRBV5-4 with TRBJ1-2; 10 bases are a match to TRBD1. CDR3 length equals 15 residues. Losses at the gene ends were 4 bases for V and 4 bases for J; bases not matched to a gene: 7. In germline, CDR1 is SGHNT, CDR2 YYREEE (reference sequence). CDR3 protein: CASSAGQGTIYGYTF. The CDR3 coding sequence is TGTGCCAGCAGCGCGGGACAGGGGACGATCTATGGCTACACCTTC.

This chain joins TRBV25-1 and TRBJ2-3; D uncertain. V was trimmed by 6 bases and J by 0 bases, leaving 10 bases between them. CDR3 length: 14 amino acids. The germline CDR1 and CDR2 sequences are MGHDK and SYGVNS. The CDR3 is CASSAVLSTDTQYF. The CDR3 region has the DNA TGTGCCAGCAGCGCGGTCCTCAGCACAGATACGCAGTATTTT.

V usage is TRBV14 and J usage is TRBJ1-3; D call uncertain. Germline V gives CDR1 SGHDN, CDR2 FVKESK. The CDR3 totals 16 residues. The V and J ends lost 4 bases and 0 bases respectively, with 13 bases between them. The CDR3 DNA follows: TGTGCCAGCAGCCTAAACAGCGGACGCTCTGGAAACACCATATATTTT. Residues: CASSLNSGRSGNTIYF. The full variable domain, in which reference TRBV14 and TRBJ1-3 provide the parts outside the CDR3, is EAGVTQFPSHSVIEKGQTVTLRCDPISGHDNLYWYRRVMGKEIKFLLHFVKESKQDESGMPNNRFLAERTGGTYSTLKVQPAELEDSGVYFCASSLNSGRSGNTIYFGEGSWLTVV.

DNA of the CDR3: TGTGCCAGCAGCCCGGGACAACCCGGGGATGAGCAGTTCTTC. As protein: CASSPGQPGDEQFF. V gene TRBV7-9 combines with J gene TRBJ2-1; D may be TRBD1 (6 bases). Germline assignment: CDR1 SEHNR and CDR2 FQNEAQ (reference sequence). V was pared by 5 bases and J by 8 bases, with 16 bases between. The CDR3 covers 14 residues.

This clone was observed a single time. CDR3: CASSLFSRVAGQPQHF. CDR3 coding DNA: TGTGCCAGCAGTTTATTTTCCAGGGTGGCAGGTCAGCCCCAGCATTTT. This chain links TRBV28 with TRBJ1-5; weak D call: TRBD1 (5 bases). V was cut by 1 base and J by 6 bases, with 16 bases left in between. Germline loops: CDR1 MDHEN, CDR2 SYDVKM. CDR3 length: 16 residues.

The CDR3 sequence is CASSDLAGGPTDTQYF. The DNA for the CDR3 is TGTGCCAGCAGTGATCTAGCGGGAGGGCCCACAGATACGCAGTATTTT. The chain employs TRBV6-4 and TRBJ2-3, with TRBD2 matching 12 bases. The CDR3 has 16 residues. The J segment lost 2 bases and the V segment lost 3 bases, leaving 3 bases of the junction unmatched. In germline, CDR1 is MRHNA, CDR2 SNTAGT.

This sequence joins TRBV21-1 and TRBJ2-1; no DNA check was done on the table's D call, TRBD2. TRBV21-1 is a documented pseudogene. The CDR3 covers 16 residues. The CDR3 reads CASSLVPGLIYNEQFF. The CDR3 nucleotides are TGTGCCAGCAGCCTTGTACCGGGACTGATCTACAATGAGCAGTTCTTC.

Here the CDR3 DNA reads TGTGCCTGGAGTAGGACAGGAACCTCACTTGGGACCCAGTACTTC. It is translated as CAWSRTGTSLGTQYF. This rearrangement joins TRBV30 to TRBJ2-5; 7 nucleotides agree with TRBD1. Germline V gives CDR1 GTSNPN, CDR2 SVGIG (reference sequence). J gave up 7 bases and V 2 bases, and 13 bases lay outside the gene matches. The CDR3 length is 15 residues.

The chain recombines TRBV27 with TRBJ1-5; D call uncertain. There are 13 residues in the CDR3. Trimming shortened V by 3 bases and J by 7 bases, and 10 bases separated the two germline ends. Germline CDR1 is MNHEY and CDR2 is SMNVEV (reference sequence). The CDR3 bases are TGTGCCAGCAGTTTCAGTCCACGACAGCCCCAGCATTTT. It is translated as CASSFSPRQPQHF.